These 23 T cell receptor beta chains were sequenced from one sample in a study of cytomegalovirus exposure and HLA in healthy donors. The PCR made use of 60 Vbeta and 13 Jbeta primers. Profiling relied on immunoSEQ multiplex PCR, and the TCRdb table lists in-frame clones only, not all of them. Of about 160,000 clones in the sample, roughly 77% are singletons; the top ten hold about 1.9%. The sample was PBMCs. The receptors come from a woman under 30 in good health and CMV-seronegative.

The CDR3 sequence is CASSDSFGTGVSYNEQFF. CDR3 DNA sequence: TGTGCCAGCAGTGATTCTTTTGGGACAGGCGTCTCCTACAATGAGCAGTTCTTC. The chain carries TRBV25-1 and TRBJ2-1; 8 bases map to TRBD1. The J segment lost 0 bases and the V segment lost 3 bases, leaving 10 bases of the junction unmatched. The CDR3 consists of 18 residues. Germline-derived CDR1 and CDR2 are MGHDK and SYGVNS.

This clone was seen only once. V and J are TRBV29-1 and TRBJ1-1, with TRBD1 identical over 9 bases. V lost 6 bases and J lost 3; bases outside the gene matches: 8. CDR1 is SQVTM and CDR2 is ANQGSEA in the germline V gene. This CDR3 region has 14 residues. The chain's CDR3 is CSVENRGPYTEAFF. CDR3 sequence (DNA): TGCAGCGTAGAGAACAGGGGGCCGTACACTGAAGCTTTCTTT.

This chain connects TRBV4-1 to TRBJ2-1; 8 bases are shared with TRBD2. The V and J ends lost 0 bases and 2 bases, in that order; junction bases with no gene match: 3. Germline CDR1 reads MGHRA; CDR2 reads YSYEKL. The length of the CDR3 is 16 residues. CDR3 in amino acids: CASSQERGAPYNEQFF. In nucleotides, the CDR3 is TGCGCCAGCAGCCAAGAGCGGGGGGCCCCCTACAATGAGCAGTTCTTC.

This chain links TRBV10-3 with TRBJ2-2; perhaps TRBD1 as D (6 bases). Trimming pared 3 bases from V and 5 bases from J, leaving 16 bases between. This CDR3 is 16 amino acids long. CDR1 and CDR2 from the germline V gene are ENHRY and SYGVKD. The CDR3 loop is CAISDPPGERTGELFF. In nucleotides, the CDR3 is TGTGCCATCAGTGACCCCCCAGGGGAGAGGACCGGGGAGCTGTTTTTT.

V and J are TRBV5-6 and TRBJ2-2; D is perhaps TRBD1 (6 bases). Germline loops: CDR1 SGHDT, CDR2 YYEEEE. The CDR3 has 16 amino acids. Trimming removed 1 base from V and 5 bases from J, with 15 bases in between. The CDR3 spells CASSLLTDRWTGELFF. Here the CDR3 DNA reads TGTGCCAGCAGCTTGTTAACCGACAGGTGGACCGGGGAGCTGTTTTTT.

This clone was observed once. The chain recombines TRBV9 with TRBJ2-3, with D possibly matching TRBD1 (6 bases). The CDR3 contains 17 residues. Per germline, CDR1 SGDLS and CDR2 YYNGEE. Trimming removed 0 bases from V and 2 bases from J, with 16 bases in between. DNA for the CDR3: TGTGCCAGCAGCGTAGCTTTTACGAGGGGGAACACAGATACGCAGTATTTT. Translating it yields CASSVAFTRGNTDTQYF.

The chain has TRBV10-3 and TRBJ2-2, with D unclear. CDR3 size: 14 residues. V was shortened by 2 bases and J by 1 base, with 5 bases between the two germline ends. Germline V gene sequence: CDR1 ENHRY, CDR2 SYGVKD. The CDR3 sequence is CAISEEQNTGELFF. CDR3 DNA: TGTGCCATCAGTGAGGAACAGAACACCGGGGAGCTGTTTTTT.

This chain links TRBV19 with TRBJ2-7; possible D gene TRBD1, 6 bases. Trimming shortened V by 4 bases and J by 4 bases, and 8 bases separated the two germline ends. Germline CDR1 is LNHDA and CDR2 is SQIVND (reference sequence). The CDR3 runs to 12 residues. The CDR3 reads CASSSRGYEQYF. The DNA of the CDR3 is TGTGCCAGTAGTAGCAGGGGATACGAGCAGTACTTC. Variable domain in full (rest from reference TRBV19 and TRBJ2-7): DGGITQSPKYLFRKEGQNVTLSCEQNLNHDAMYWYRQDPGQGLRLIYYSQIVNDFQKGDIAEGYSVSREKKESFPLTVTSAQKNPTAFYLCASSSRGYEQYFGPGTRLTVT.

This clone was detected only a few times. This chain connects TRBV10-3 to TRBJ1-1; 7 positions match TRBD1. CDR1 and CDR2 (germline): ENHRY, SYGVKD. There are 16 residues in the CDR3. J lost 1 base, V lost 7 bases, and 12 bases had no gene match. The DNA for the CDR3 is TGTGCCATCAAACCCCGGGAGGGACAGAGGAACACTGAAGCTTTCTTT. Its protein is CAIKPREGQRNTEAFF.

The chain uses TRBV7-9 and TRBJ2-5, with TRBD1 matching 7 bases. The trim removed 5 bases at V and 1 base at J, leaving 4 bases unmatched. The CDR3 totals 14 residues. Germline CDR1 reads SEHNR; CDR2 reads FQNEAQ (reference sequence). CDR3 nucleotide sequence: TGTGCCAGCAGCCAAACAGGGGCCCAAGAGACCCAGTACTTC. Amino acids: CASSQTGAQETQYF.

This clone was counted a single time. The J gene is TRBJ1-5, the V gene TRBV10-3; D may be TRBD1 (5 bases). CDR3 length equals 17 residues. Germline loops: CDR1 ENHRY, CDR2 SYGVKD. Trimming removed 4 bases at V and 1 base at J, with 17 bases between. The chain's CDR3 is CAISATGREGSNQPQHF. CDR3 sequence (DNA): TGTGCCATCAGTGCCACCGGCAGGGAGGGGAGCAATCAGCCCCAGCATTTT.

The chain links TRBV28 to TRBJ1-3, with TRBD1 as a possible D gene (5 bases). The CDR3 has 18 amino acids. CDR1 is MDHEN and CDR2 is SYDVKM in the germline V gene. V shed 4 bases and J shed 1 base, with 20 bases lying between them. CDR3 protein: CASSYRTAFRKSGNTIYF. The CDR3 DNA sequence: TGTGCCAGCAGTTACAGGACGGCTTTCCGCAAATCTGGAAACACCATATATTTT.

The CDR3 DNA reads as TGTGCCACCAGCAGAGATCGGGCAGGGGTGAGGGAGCAGTACTTC. This sequence encodes CATSRDRAGVREQYF. V gene TRBV15 combines with J gene TRBJ2-7, with D possibly matching TRBD1 (6 bases). Deletions cut 0 bases from V and 7 bases from J, with 16 bases between. CDR1 and CDR2 from the germline V gene are LNHNV and YYDKDF (reference sequence). The length of the CDR3 is 15 residues.

J is TRBJ2-2 and V is TRBV7-4; 7 bases match TRBD1. CDR1 is SGHVT and CDR2 is SQSDAQ in the germline V gene. CDR3 length: 20 amino acids. V lost 5 bases and J lost 2; bases outside the gene matches: 20. CDR3 protein: CASSQYRQGKASRNTGELFF. CDR3 coding DNA: TGTGCCAGCAGCCAATACCGACAGGGTAAGGCTTCAAGAAACACCGGGGAGCTGTTTTTT.

The genes are TRBV5-1 and TRBJ2-1; TRBD2 matches 8 bases. V was pared by 4 bases and J by 6 bases, with 15 bases of the junction left unmatched. The CDR3 is made up of 17 amino acids. Germline V gives CDR1 SGHRS, CDR2 YFSETQ. CDR3 in DNA: TGCGCCAGCAGCGTGTTAATAGCGGGGCCTGAGAGCAATGAGCAGTTCTTC. It translates to CASSVLIAGPESNEQFF. Drawing the rest from reference TRBV5-1 and TRBJ2-1, the complete variable domain is KAGVTQTPRYLIKTRGQQVTLSCSPISGHRSVSWYQQTPGQGLQFLFEYFSETQRNKGNFPGRFSGRQFSNSRSEMNVSTLELGDSALYLCASSVLIAGPESNEQFFGPGTRLTVL.

V is TRBV5-1 and J is TRBJ2-5; 7 bases are a match to TRBD2. The J call may be wrong; the DNA end is better matched by TRBJ2-7. Germline assignment: CDR1 SGHRS and CDR2 YFSETQ. The CDR3 totals 14 residues. The chain's CDR3 is CASTMGGVGYEQYF. DNA for the CDR3: TGCGCCAGCACCATGGGAGGGGTTGGCTACGAGCAGTACTTC.

This clone has a handful of counts. The chain recombines TRBV11-2 with TRBJ2-7, with 11 bases identical to TRBD2. The CDR3 length is 15 residues. The V segment lost 6 bases and the J segment 0 bases; nucleotides outside the gene matches: 4. Germline V gene sequence: CDR1 SGHAT, CDR2 FQNNGV. CDR3 in amino acids: CASRDSGGASYEQYF. CDR3 bases: TGTGCCAGCAGAGATAGCGGGGGGGCCTCCTACGAGCAGTACTTC.

This rearrangement joins TRBV29-1 to TRBJ1-1, with no clear D. Germline V gives CDR1 SQVTM, CDR2 ANQGSEA. V dropped 0 bases and J dropped 2 bases, with 10 bases sitting between them. The CDR3 runs 14 residues. The CDR3 spells CSVEDLRDNTEAFF. The CDR3 nucleotides are TGCAGCGTTGAAGACCTCCGGGATAACACTGAAGCTTTCTTT.

The V gene is TRBV2, the J gene TRBJ2-7; D is possibly TRBD1 (8 bases). The CDR3 covers 14 residues. Trimming shortened V by 8 bases and J by 2 bases, and 16 bases separated the two germline ends. CDR1 and CDR2 (germline): SNHLY, FYNNEI. This chain's CDR3 is CASGPQGGPYEQYF. For the CDR3, the DNA is TGTGCCAGCGGCCCACAGGGGGGGCCCTACGAGCAGTACTTC.

The chain uses TRBV9 and TRBJ1-3; D ambiguous. The CDR3 has 15 amino acids. V dropped 3 bases and J dropped 0 bases, with 10 bases sitting between them. In germline, CDR1 is SGDLS, CDR2 YYNGEE. The CDR3 loop reads CASSGWSSSGNTIYF. The CDR3 DNA follows: TGTGCCAGCAGCGGATGGAGCTCCTCTGGAAACACCATATATTTT.

This chain connects TRBV27 to TRBJ2-1; 9 bases fit TRBD2. Germline-derived CDR1 and CDR2 are MNHEY and SMNVEV (reference sequence). The CDR3 contains 16 residues. V shed 5 bases, J shed 7 bases, and the junction held 12 bases outside the gene matches. CDR3 coding DNA: TGTGCCAGCAGTCATGGGGGTAGCGGGAGCTCAAATGAGCAGTTCTTC. Residues: CASSHGGSGSSNEQFF.

A note on this clone: This CDR3 is missing its conserved last phenylalanine or tryptophan, likely due to a read error. The DNA is left out, because the CDR3 cannot be placed on it with certainty; the CDR3 is given as TCRdb lists it. The chain combines TRBV6-5 with TRBJ2-7; the DNA was not compared with TRBD1, the D call given in the table. The CDR3 is 12 amino acids long, termini counted. Germline V gives CDR1 MNHEY, CDR2 SVGAGI. CDR3 protein: CASSSNRDRVII.

This clone was counted a single time. V and J are TRBV4-1 and TRBJ2-5; 8 bases map to TRBD2. The CDR3 is 13 amino acids. J gave up 5 bases and V 4 bases, and 3 bases lay outside the gene matches. Germline V gene sequence: CDR1 MGHRA, CDR2 YSYEKL. CDR3 loop: CASSRLARETQYF. As DNA, the CDR3 is TGCGCCAGCAGCCGACTAGCGCGTGAGACCCAGTACTTC.